These 9 T cell receptor beta chains originate from one sample sequenced in a study of Graves' ophthalmopathy and Graves' hyperthyroidism. Amplification of the TCR beta CDR3 regions used RNA transcripts (as template). The authors performed first-round RT-PCR with HTBI primers and then a second-round multiplex PCR. TCRdb redid the calling of the multiplex PCR reads with MiXCR, one entry per CDR3 protein. The data show over 150,000 distinct CDR3 sequences, roughly 37% seen once. What was sequenced was peripheral blood. The receptor source for this set is a woman aged 35 to 49 with Graves' ophthalmopathy.

There are many counts of this clonotype. The chain has TRBV20-1 and TRBJ2-5; 13 bases line up with TRBD2. The CDR3 consists of 15 residues. The germline V gene encodes CDR1 DFQATT and CDR2 SNEGSKA (reference sequence). V lost 4 bases to trimming and J lost 2 bases; unmatched junction nucleotides: 4. For the CDR3, the DNA is TGCAGTGCTATAGTACTAGCGGGGGGGCAAGAGACCCAGTACTTC. Translated: CSAIVLAGGQETQYF.

At least ten counts were recorded for this clonotype. V gene TRBV14 combines with J gene TRBJ1-2, with D possibly matching TRBD1 (6 bases). CDR1 and CDR2 from the germline V gene are SGHDN and FVKESK. The V and J ends lost 5 bases and 5 bases respectively, with 21 bases between them. This CDR3 has 16 amino acids. Here the CDR3 reads CASSSRTEPGGYGYTF. In DNA, the CDR3 is TGTGCCAGCAGCTCACGGACAGAACCCGGGGGGTATGGCTACACCTTC.

This clonotype was counted only a few times. V is TRBV6-1 and J is TRBJ1-6; no definite D call. With 6 bases removed from V and 5 bases from J, the gap between germline ends came to 11 bases. CDR1 is MNHNS, CDR2 SASEGT, per germline. The length of the CDR3 is 14 residues. The CDR3, as DNA: TGTGCCAGCAGGATCCGGCGGAATAATTCACCCCTCCACTTT. Protein product: CASRIRRNNSPLHF.

This clonotype was detected ten times or more. This sequence joins TRBV11-3 and TRBJ1-1; a possible D gene is TRBD1 (5 bases). This CDR3 is 17 amino acids long. V was trimmed by 1 base and J by 0 bases, leaving 15 bases between them. The germline gives CDR1 SGHNT, CDR2 YENEEA. Written as DNA, the CDR3 is TGTGCCAGCAGCTTAGGGGAGGGACGGCTAGTGAACACTGAAGCTTTCTTT. The encoded protein is CASSLGEGRLVNTEAFF.

This clonotype was seen ten or more times. V gene TRBV20-1 combines with J gene TRBJ2-7; D uncertain. The germline CDR1 and CDR2 sequences are DFQATT and SNEGSKA (reference sequence). The CDR3 has 13 residues. Trimming stripped 3 bases from V and 2 bases from J, with 11 bases between. The CDR3 DNA follows: TGCAGTGCTAGTTCCGGCAGAACCTACGAGCAGTACTTC. This encodes CSASSGRTYEQYF.

The chain couples TRBV12-3 or TRBV12-4 to TRBJ1-2; no firm D call. CDR3 length equals 13 residues. The ends were cut back, 3 bases at V and 5 bases at J, with 10 bases in the middle. The CDR3 DNA reads as TGTGCCAGCAGTTTGGGAGAGGTGTATGGCTACACCTTC. Its protein is CASSLGEVYGYTF.

The rearrangement joins TRBV12-3 or TRBV12-4 to TRBJ2-5; the D is unclear. The CDR3 sequence is 12 residues long. The V and J ends lost 3 bases and 7 bases respectively, with 9 bases between them. The CDR3 loop is CASSLEKTTQYF. The DNA of the CDR3 is TGTGCCAGCAGTTTGGAGAAGACGACCCAGTACTTC.

The rearrangement joins TRBV12-3 or TRBV12-4 to TRBJ2-2; 12 positions match TRBD2. The ends lost 6 bases at V and 0 bases at J; junction bases unmatched: 8. The CDR3 is 18 amino acids. CDR3 nucleotide sequence: TGTGCCAGCAGCCACCCGAGACTAGCGGGAGCGAACACCGGGGAGCTGTTTTTT. This codes for CASSHPRLAGANTGELFF.

The chain employs TRBV6-1 and TRBJ2-5; TRBD1 matches at 11 bases. The V gene's germline CDR1 is MNHNS and CDR2 SASEGT. Trimming removed 6 bases from V and 5 bases from J; junction bases left unmatched: 8. CDR3 length equals 15 residues. This CDR3 is CASREGQGVAETQYF. The CDR3 coding sequence is TGTGCCAGCAGGGAGGGACAGGGGGTGGCGGAGACCCAGTACTTC.